What follows are 17 T cell receptor beta chains derived from one specimen sequenced in a study of identical twins. TCRdb called the 5' RACE reads again in MiXCR, with one record for every CDR3 protein. The table has about 340,000 distinct CDR3 sequences, 9% to 15% seen once. The data were also submitted as part of a second study, on yellow fever vaccine responses in identical twins.

The sequenced sample was CD8+ T cells sorted from blood. The receptors shown here come from a woman in her late teens or twenties in good health.

The V call is TRBV7-9, the J call TRBJ2-1; D possibly corresponds to TRBD1 (5 bases). The V end lost 6 bases, the J end lost 8 bases, and 11 bases lay between the germline ends. This CDR3 is 12 amino acids long. Germline assignment: CDR1 SEHNR and CDR2 FQNEAQ (reference sequence). CDR3 sequence (DNA): TGTGCCAGCAGGCCAGGGAAAGATGAGCAGTTCTTC. The encoded protein is CASRPGKDEQFF. Full variable domain (remainder filled in from reference TRBV7-9 and TRBJ2-1): DTGVSQNPRHKITKRGQNVTFRCDPISEHNRLYWYRQTLGQGPEFLTYFQNEAQLEKSRLLSDRFSAERPKGSFSTLEIQRTEQGDSAMYLCASRPGKDEQFFGPGTRLTVL.

This clonotype was detected a few times. This sequence joins TRBV6-5 and TRBJ2-1; D gene ambiguous. The CDR3 runs to 16 residues. CDR1 MNHEY and CDR2 SVGAGI come from the germline V gene. V lost 3 bases and J lost 3, with 15 bases in between. Here the CDR3 reads CASSYGYWCCYNEQFF. CDR3 in DNA: TGTGCCAGCAGTTATGGGTATTGGTGTTGCTACAATGAGCAGTTCTTC.

The chain recombines TRBV28 with TRBJ2-1; the D gene could be TRBD1 or TRBD2 (5 bases each). The CDR3 runs 15 residues. Germline loops: CDR1 MDHEN, CDR2 SYDVKM. V shed 5 bases and J shed 3 bases, with 14 bases lying between them. The CDR3 is CASSPPGPRYNEQFF. The CDR3, as DNA: TGTGCCAGCAGTCCCCCGGGACCACGCTACAATGAGCAGTTCTTC.

This clonotype was observed a handful of times. The V call is TRBV5-1, the J call TRBJ1-1; no clear D. V was clipped by 0 bases and J by 1 base, with 7 bases between them. Germline V gene sequence: CDR1 SGHRS, CDR2 YFSETQ. This CDR3 comprises 14 residues. The CDR3 spells CASSLDLGNTEAFF. As DNA, the CDR3 is TGCGCCAGCAGCTTGGATCTGGGGAACACTGAAGCTTTCTTT.

J is TRBJ2-1 and V is TRBV27; D is undetermined. The CDR3 is made up of 16 amino acids. Germline V gene sequence: CDR1 MNHEY, CDR2 SMNVEV (reference sequence). The ends were cut back, 3 bases at V and 0 bases at J, with 12 bases in the middle. CDR3 residues: CASSFVGYSSYNEQFF. DNA for the CDR3: TGTGCCAGCAGTTTCGTTGGCTATAGCTCCTACAATGAGCAGTTCTTC.

This clonotype has ten or more counts. The chain carries TRBV7-9 and TRBJ1-2; D not resolved. This CDR3 region has 11 residues. Trimming took 3 bases from V and 8 from J, leaving 7 bases between them. Germline values: CDR1 SEHNR, CDR2 FQNEAQ (reference sequence). CDR3 amino acids: CASSLGPGYTF. In DNA, the CDR3 is TGTGCCAGCAGCTTGGGCCCGGGCTACACCTTC.

This clonotype showed up just a few times. The V and J genes are TRBV10-2 and TRBJ1-6; 10 bases align to TRBD1. Unmatched junction bases numbered 3, after V lost 10 bases and J lost 6 bases. The CDR3 has 13 amino acids. Germline V lookup: CDR1 WSHSY, CDR2 SAAADI. The CDR3 sequence is CATRDRGNSPLHF. In nucleotides, the CDR3 is TGCGCCACCCGGGACAGGGGTAATTCACCCCTCCACTTT.

This clonotype was counted only a few times. The genes are TRBV5-6 and TRBJ2-1, with TRBD1 matching over 12 bases. The CDR3 covers 13 residues. Germline CDR1 reads SGHDT; CDR2 reads YYEEEE. V trimming: 0 bases; J trimming: 14 bases; junction bases outside the gene matches: 3. The CDR3 is CASSLAGTGGEFF. The CDR3 DNA follows: TGTGCCAGCAGCTTGGCCGGGACAGGGGGCGAGTTCTTC.

This clonotype was counted between two and nine times. The chain links TRBV7-9 to TRBJ2-3; possible D gene TRBD1, 5 bases. The length of the CDR3 is 14 residues. V was trimmed by 4 bases and J by 4 bases, leaving 12 bases between them. Germline V gene lookup returns CDR1 SEHNR and CDR2 FQNEAQ (reference sequence). CDR3 residues: CASSYPGRPDTQYF. DNA of the CDR3: TGTGCCAGCAGCTATCCAGGGCGCCCAGATACGCAGTATTTT.

This clonotype was seen a few times. The rearrangement links TRBV28 to TRBJ2-1; D ambiguous. CDR1 is MDHEN and CDR2 is SYDVKM in the germline V gene. There are 14 residues in the CDR3. V was trimmed by 5 bases and J by 4 bases, leaving 12 bases between them. In DNA form, the CDR3 reads TGTGCCAGCAGTCCCCGACCGGCATACAATGAGCAGTTCTTC. This encodes CASSPRPAYNEQFF.

The chain carries TRBV10-3 and TRBJ2-3; 7 bases match TRBD1. The CDR3 is 16 amino acids. V dropped 2 bases and J dropped 0; count of bases not matched to a gene: 5. The germline CDR1 and CDR2 sequences are ENHRY and SYGVKD. CDR3 sequence: CAISENRDSSTDTQYF. The CDR3 region has the DNA TGTGCCATCAGTGAGAATAGGGACAGCAGCACAGATACGCAGTATTTT.

V usage is TRBV3-1 and J usage is TRBJ2-2; 9 bases map to TRBD1. V dropped 3 bases and J dropped 1; count of bases not matched to a gene: 6. CDR3 length: 17 residues. CDR1 is LGHDT, CDR2 YNNKEL, per germline (reference sequence). CDR3 DNA: TGTGCCAGCAGCCAGGACAGGGGACCACTGAACACCGGGGAGCTGTTTTTT. Protein: CASSQDRGPLNTGELFF.

The chain couples TRBV10-1 to TRBJ1-2, with TRBD1 as a possible D gene (6 bases). Germline CDR1 WNHNN, CDR2 SYGVQD (reference sequence). This CDR3 is 15 amino acids long. Trimming stripped 8 bases from V and 6 bases from J, with 22 bases between. The CDR3 sequence is CASDPITWGRHGYTF. For the CDR3, the DNA is TGCGCCAGCGACCCTATTACTTGGGGGCGCCATGGCTACACCTTC.

J is TRBJ2-1 and V is TRBV5-5; 9 bases line up with TRBD1. This CDR3 has 16 residues. Trimming at V came to 2 bases and at J to 5 bases, leaving 8 bases not matched to a gene. The germline gives CDR1 SGHKS, CDR2 YYEKEE (reference sequence). The CDR3 coding sequence is TGTGCCAGCAGCTTAAGGGGACAGGGCCAGGACAATGAGCAGTTCTTC. Amino acid sequence: CASSLRGQGQDNEQFF.

V is TRBV20-1 and J is TRBJ2-7, with unresolved D. This CDR3 contains 14 residues. CDR1 DFQATT and CDR2 SNEGSKA come from the germline V gene (reference sequence). Trimming took 3 bases from V and 3 from J, leaving 15 bases between them. CDR3 loop: CSARPLQADYEQYF. In DNA, the CDR3 is TGCAGTGCTAGGCCCTTGCAGGCTGACTACGAGCAGTACTTC.

This clonotype came up a few times. J is TRBJ2-1 and V is TRBV7-9, with 9 bases that match TRBD1. There are 15 residues in the CDR3. Germline V CDR1 and CDR2: SEHNR, FQNEAQ (reference sequence). Unmatched junction bases numbered 6, after V lost 4 bases and J lost 5 bases. In nucleotides, the CDR3 is TGTGCCAGCAGCTCAGGCGGGACAGGGAACAATGAGCAGTTCTTC. Its translation is CASSSGGTGNNEQFF.

V usage is TRBV5-1 and J usage is TRBJ2-5; D call uncertain. V was clipped by 0 bases and J by 2 bases, with 11 bases between them. Germline V gene lookup returns CDR1 SGHRS and CDR2 YFSETQ. CDR3 length equals 15 residues. Written as DNA, the CDR3 is TGCGCCAGCAGCTTGGAAGGCTACAGACAAGAGACCCAGTACTTC. Translated: CASSLEGYRQETQYF.